The 21 T cell receptor beta chains in this list originate from one sample, sequenced in a study of blood T cell repertoires in COVID-19. Produced via immunoSEQ multiplex PCR; TCRdb's table is partial and in-frame only. Of 95,000 to 100,000 clones detected, 92% appear once; the ten largest clones hold 5.7%. What was sequenced was peripheral blood. All receptors come from a man between 50 and 59 years old with active COVID-19.

This chain joins TRBV30 and TRBJ1-1; perhaps TRBD1 as D (6 bases). CDR1 and CDR2 from the germline V gene are GTSNPN and SVGIG (reference sequence). The CDR3 is 14 amino acids. V was pared by 5 bases and J by 6 bases, with 19 bases between. DNA for the CDR3: TGTGCCTGGGGCCAGGGGACCGTCGAGGCTGAAGCTTTCTTT. This encodes CAWGQGTVEAEAFF.

The gene calls are TRBV28 and TRBJ1-1; D is undetermined. The CDR3 has 15 amino acids. Germline V CDR1 and CDR2: MDHEN, SYDVKM. V was cut by 5 bases and J by 0 bases, with 13 bases left in between. The CDR3 DNA reads TGTGCCAGCAGTCCCCCCGAGTCCATGAACACTGAAGCTTTCTTT. This translates into CASSPPESMNTEAFF.

The V and J genes are TRBV7-3 and TRBJ2-1, with TRBD1 matching over 8 bases. The germline CDR1 and CDR2 sequences are SGHTA and FQGTGA. V trimming: 4 bases; J trimming: 7 bases; junction bases outside the gene matches: 9. The CDR3 contains 15 residues. DNA for the CDR3: TGTGCCAGCAGCTCTCAGGGGGCCGCGGAGAATGAGCAGTTCTTC. Translating it yields CASSSQGAAENEQFF.

This chain links TRBV18 with TRBJ2-2, with TRBD1 matching 8 bases. This CDR3 contains 16 residues. Unmatched junction bases numbered 5, after V lost 4 bases and J lost 1 base. In germline, CDR1 is KGHSH, CDR2 LQKENI. The CDR3 sequence is CASSLDRGLNTGELFF. The CDR3 bases are TGTGCCAGCTCACTCGACAGGGGTCTGAACACCGGGGAGCTGTTTTTT. Filled out from reference TRBV18 and TRBJ2-2, the complete variable domain reads NAGVMQNPRHLVRRRGQEARLRCSPMKGHSHVYWYRQLPEEGLKFMVYLQKENIIDESGMPKERFSAEFPKEGPSILRIQQVVRGDSAAYFCASSLDRGLNTGELFFGEGSRLTVL.

The rearrangement joins TRBV5-4 to TRBJ2-5, with D tentatively TRBD1 (6 bases). With 0 bases removed from V and 5 bases from J, the gap between germline ends came to 11 bases. This CDR3 is built from 14 residues. Germline CDR1 SGHNT, CDR2 YYREEE (reference sequence). The CDR3 sequence: CASSLGGRRETQYF. Here the CDR3 DNA reads TGTGCCAGCAGCTTGGGGGGGCGGAGGGAGACCCAGTACTTC. Filled out from reference TRBV5-4 and TRBJ2-5, the complete variable domain reads ETGVTQSPTHLIKTRGQQVTLRCSSQSGHNTVSWYQQALGQGPQFIFQYYREEENGRGNFPPRFSGLQFPNYSSELNVNALELDDSALYLCASSLGGRRETQYFGPGTRLLVL.

The V and J genes are TRBV5-6 and TRBJ2-2, with D possibly matching TRBD1 (6 bases). Per the germline V gene, CDR1 is SGHDT and CDR2 is YYEEEE. The V end was cut by 5 bases, the J end by 4 bases, with 9 bases between. The CDR3 has 13 amino acids. As DNA, the CDR3 is TGTGCCAGCAGGAGGACAGCCACCGGGGAGCTGTTTTTT. Protein product: CASRRTATGELFF.

This clone has only one observation. The genes are TRBV7-2 and TRBJ2-7, with TRBD2 matching 10 bases. CDR1 and CDR2 (germline): SGHTA, FQGNSA. The CDR3 contains 15 residues. Trimming cost V 8 bases and J 6 bases; bases outside gene matches: 13. The CDR3 reads CASGYSSGSPGEQYF. Here the CDR3 DNA reads TGTGCCAGCGGATATTCTAGCGGGAGTCCAGGCGAGCAGTACTTC.

The chain combines TRBV10-1 with TRBJ2-3, with D perhaps matching TRBD1 (8 bases). There are 15 residues in the CDR3. The V end lost 3 bases, the J end lost 4 bases, and 14 bases lay between the germline ends. Per germline, CDR1 WNHNN and CDR2 SYGVQD (reference sequence). The CDR3 reads CASSDYRGGPDTQYF. Written as DNA, the CDR3 is TGCGCCAGCAGTGATTACAGGGGGGGACCAGATACGCAGTATTTT.

The count of this clone is one. The chain combines TRBV20-1 with TRBJ2-5; D not resolved. Germline loops: CDR1 DFQATT, CDR2 SNEGSKA (reference sequence). V was clipped by 5 bases and J by 7 bases, with 8 bases between them. This CDR3 contains 10 residues. CDR3 protein: CSAPPSTQYF. The CDR3, as DNA: TGCAGTGCTCCCCCGTCGACCCAGTACTTC.

V and J are TRBV7-8 and TRBJ2-3; 8 nucleotides line up with TRBD2. CDR1 SGHVS and CDR2 FQNEAQ come from the germline V gene. V lost 5 bases, J lost 9 bases, and 16 bases stayed unmatched. The CDR3 length is 16 residues. CDR3 nucleotides: TGTGCCAGCAGCCCACAAAGCGGGAGCACGGTCAGAACGCAGTATTTT. As protein: CASSPQSGSTVRTQYF.

This clone occurred a few times. The V and J genes are TRBV2 and TRBJ1-2; TRBD1 matches 9 bases. CDR1 SNHLY and CDR2 FYNNEI come from the germline V gene. After removal of 1 base from V and 8 bases from J, the junction contained 11 bases not matched to a gene. The CDR3 consists of 16 residues. This chain's CDR3 is CASSEEGLQGARGYTF. CDR3 DNA sequence: TGTGCCAGCAGTGAAGAGGGTCTACAGGGGGCGCGGGGCTACACCTTC. Complete variable domain (other parts from reference TRBV2 and TRBJ1-2): EPEVTQTPSHQVTQMGQEVILRCVPISNHLYFYWYRQILGQKVEFLVSFYNNEISEKSEIFDDQFSVERPDGSNFTLKIRSTKLEDSAMYFCASSEEGLQGARGYTFGSGTRLTVV.

The chain joins TRBV19 to TRBJ2-7; 7 positions agree with TRBD2. This CDR3 contains 15 residues. With V trimmed by 7 bases and J by 2 bases, 11 bases remained unmatched. Germline values: CDR1 LNHDA, CDR2 SQIVND (reference sequence). CDR3 sequence reads: CASTARVSGAYEQYF. CDR3 in DNA: TGTGCCAGTACCGCGAGGGTGAGCGGGGCCTACGAGCAGTACTTC.

The rearrangement links TRBV18 to TRBJ2-7; D not resolved. The CDR3 totals 14 residues. CDR1 is KGHSH and CDR2 is LQKENI in the germline V gene. V lost 3 bases and J lost 0, with 9 bases in between. CDR3 region: CASSPGSGSYEQYF. In DNA form, the CDR3 reads TGTGCCAGCTCACCGGGCTCTGGCTCCTACGAGCAGTACTTC.

The chain has TRBV30 and TRBJ2-3, with 11 bases that match TRBD2. The CDR3 sequence is 15 residues long. CDR1 and CDR2 (germline): GTSNPN, SVGIG (reference sequence). Unmatched junction bases numbered 4, after V lost 4 bases and J lost 1 base. The CDR3 reads CAWKLAGVGTDTQYF. The CDR3 DNA is TGTGCCTGGAAACTAGCGGGAGTAGGCACAGATACGCAGTATTTT.

CDR3 sequence reads: CASSPLPGGLAGSSSYEQYF. The CDR3 coding sequence is TGTGCCAGCTCACCGCTACCCGGAGGACTAGCGGGCTCCAGCTCCTACGAGCAGTACTTC. The chain carries TRBV18 and TRBJ2-7; the match to TRBD2 covers 11 bases. V lost 3 bases, J lost 0 bases, and 16 bases stayed unmatched. Germline values: CDR1 KGHSH, CDR2 LQKENI. The CDR3 runs to 20 residues.

The J gene is TRBJ1-2, the V gene TRBV2; D not resolved. Looked up from germline, CDR1 is SNHLY and CDR2 is FYNNEI. V shed 6 bases and J shed 2 bases, with 16 bases lying between them. This CDR3 region has 15 residues. The CDR3 DNA follows: TGTGCCAGCAGCGCCCTCGGAGGACCGAACTATGGCTACACCTTC. Amino acid sequence: CASSALGGPNYGYTF.

J is TRBJ1-1 and V is TRBV25-1, with D hard to call. Trimming pared 6 bases from V and 2 bases from J, leaving 4 bases between. CDR1 MGHDK and CDR2 SYGVNS come from the germline V gene. The CDR3 is made up of 11 amino acids. The CDR3: CASSPNTEAFF. CDR3 nucleotides: TGTGCCAGCAGCCCTAACACTGAAGCTTTCTTT. The full variable domain, in which reference TRBV25-1 and TRBJ1-1 provide the parts outside the CDR3, is EADIYQTPRYLVIGTGKKITLECSQTMGHDKMYWYQQDPGMELHLIHYSYGVNSTEKGDLSSESTVSRIRTEHFPLTLESARPSHTSQYLCASSPNTEAFFGQGTRLTVV.

This clone came up once. This rearrangement joins TRBV6-4 to TRBJ1-1; unclear D gene. This CDR3 has 15 amino acids. The germline CDR1 and CDR2 sequences are MRHNA and SNTAGT. The V end was cut by 4 bases, the J end by 8 bases, with 20 bases between. For the CDR3, the DNA is TGTGCCAGCAGTGCCGGCAGGAGGTATACCTTCGAAGCTTTCTTT. This sequence encodes CASSAGRRYTFEAFF.

With respect to this clone: Other DNA sequences in this sample translate to the same CDR3. The chain joins TRBV6-5 to TRBJ1-3; TRBD1 matches 7 bases. Germline values: CDR1 MNHEY, CDR2 SVGAGI. The CDR3 totals 16 residues. Trimming cost V 0 bases and J 2 bases; bases outside gene matches: 4. CDR3 in amino acids: CASSYSSRGTGNTIYF. For the CDR3, the DNA is TGTGCCAGCAGTTACTCTAGCAGGGGGACTGGAAACACCATATATTTT.

This sequence joins TRBV2 and TRBJ1-2; D possibly corresponds to TRBD1 (5 bases). Looked up from germline, CDR1 is SNHLY and CDR2 is FYNNEI. The CDR3 is made up of 12 amino acids. The V and J ends lost 1 base and 8 bases respectively, with 8 bases between them. CDR3 amino acids: CASSEGGEGYTF. The CDR3 nucleotides are TGTGCCAGCAGTGAAGGGGGCGAGGGCTACACCTTC.

This chain links TRBV7-2 with TRBJ1-4; weak D call: TRBD1 (6 bases). V lost 5 bases to trimming and J lost 6 bases, with 13 bases between them. In germline, CDR1 is SGHTA, CDR2 FQGNSA. This CDR3 region has 14 residues. CDR3 sequence reads: CASSDPGTHEKLFF. In DNA, the CDR3 is TGTGCCAGCAGCGATCCCGGGACACATGAAAAACTGTTTTTT.